Detailed here is one T cell receptor (beta chain). Within the sample, other DNA sequences also encode this same CDR3. This specimen comes from a study of shared clonotypes between healthy human individuals. Study context: Donors were a couple of women and a few men aged 18 to 49.

Naive CD8 cells, CD45RO-negative and positively selected for CCR7, excluded terminally differentiated effector memory CD45RA+ cells. Using immunoSEQ multiplex PCR, the repertoire was profiled, and TCRdb retains in-frame clones only, with some absent. The repertoire has about 2.2 million clones, over 85% of them found once; the top ten carry 1.5% to 2%. Per germline, CDR1 MNHNS and CDR2 SASEGT. V trimming: 2 bases; J trimming: 3 bases; junction bases outside the gene matches: 3. The CDR3 contains 15 residues. Material for sequencing was naive CD8+ T cells from PBMCs. This sequence joins TRBV6-1 and TRBJ2-7; 11 bases align to TRBD2. The receptor was isolated from a man aged 18 to 30 in good health. Some clones in this sample may be carry-over from other donors' samples. The DNA for the CDR3 is TGTGCCAGCAGTGAAAGACTAGCGGGAAGCTACGAGCAGTACTTC. Translation: CASSERLAGSYEQYF.